Given below is one T cell receptor beta chain in context. Its specificity is unknown. Per germline, CDR1 SNHLY and CDR2 FYNNEI. CDR3 length equals 12 residues. Trimming pared 11 bases from V and 0 bases from J, leaving 11 bases between. The data derive from a study of beta chain features in type 1 diabetes. Study-wide background: Age and gender were similar between patients and healthy donors, as were cell yields. Taken together, all samples contributed 107,917,701 examined sorted cells. Study-level findings and limits: For Type 1 diabetes patients, all four CD4+ subsets carried TCRB CDR3s that were moderately but significantly shorter. Researchers reported that naive, central memory and Treg TCRB repertoires appeared more similar in patients than in healthy donors.

Expressed TCRB transcripts were sequenced because the isolated RNA had all been reverse transcribed beforehand. Sequencing was performed with immunoSEQ multiplex PCR; in TCRdb, only in-frame clones are kept and a portion is missing. The sample has 120,000 or so clones, around 15% seen once. Sort purity for all populations was recorded as exceeding 98%. The sequencing input was central memory CD4+ T cells from blood. This TCR was recovered from a man between 18 and 29 years old with type 1 diabetes. The V and J genes are TRBV2 and TRBJ2-7; D is possibly TRBD1 or TRBD2 (5 bases each). CDR3 protein: CASRDDSYEQYF. The CDR3 DNA reads TGTGCCTCCCGGGACGACTCCTACGAGCAGTACTTC.